This TCR beta chain comes out of a study of beta chain features in type 1 diabetes. As every portion of the isolated RNA was reverse transcribed, the sequencing read expressed TCRB transcripts. TCRdb keeps only in-frame clones here, not all; method: immunoSEQ multiplex PCR. Of a few hundred thousand clones in the sample, 11% were seen once. General study points: Researchers reported that naive, central memory and Treg TCRB repertoires appeared more similar in patients than in healthy donors.

The CDR3 covers 15 residues. From germline, CDR1 is MNHEY and CDR2 SVGAGI. Trimming removed 0 bases from V and 2 bases from J, with 9 bases in between. On this clone: The antigen is undetermined.

This receptor was taken from a man aged 18 to 35 in good health. The chain employs TRBV6-5 and TRBJ2-3; D is undetermined. The sample taken for sequencing was central memory CD4+ T cells from blood. This CDR3 reads CASSYSGRLTDTQYF. DNA of the CDR3: TGTGCCAGCAGTTACTCGGGCAGACTCACAGATACGCAGTATTTT.